A selection of T cell receptor beta chains follows, all from one sample in a study of T cells in Graves' hyperthyroidism and ophthalmopathy. Each CDR3 protein is one row after TCRdb ran MiXCR on the multiplex PCR reads. The table includes over 700,000 distinct CDR3 sequences, around 19% detected once. Sequencing used blood. The receptor set was obtained from a woman aged 45-65 years with Graves' hyperthyroidism that later progressed to Graves' ophthalmopathy. CDR3s include the opening cysteine and the closing phenylalanine or tryptophan. Each record gives: clone size, D gene, V gene, J gene, CDR3 DNA, CDR3 protein. The D gene is left open where the match is weak. Rows give clone size only sometimes, using once, few, many, or a class for an expanded clone.

clone size: many
D gene: .
V gene: TRBV7-9
J gene: TRBJ1-1
CDR3 DNA: TGTGCCAGCAGCTTAGCTATGGGGGAATCCACTGAAGCTTTCTTT
CDR3 protein: CASSLAMGESTEAFF

clone size: many
D gene: TRBD1
V gene: TRBV6-5
J gene: TRBJ2-5
CDR3 DNA: TGTGCCAGCAGTTACTCGATGGCTTTGACAGGGGTTCTGGAGACCCAGTACTTC
CDR3 protein: CASSYSMALTGVLETQYF

clone size: few
D gene: .
V gene: TRBV12-3/TRBV12-4
J gene: TRBJ1-1
CDR3 DNA: TGTGCCGGCCGGAGGGGAAACACTGAAGCTTTCTTT
CDR3 protein: CAGRRGNTEAFF

clone size: few
D gene: .
V gene: TRBV12-3/TRBV12-4
J gene: TRBJ1-1
CDR3 DNA: TGTGCCAGCAACTTCGGGCCATTCGAAGCTTTCTTT
CDR3 protein: CASNFGPFEAFF

clone size: .
D gene: .
V gene: TRBV5-4
J gene: TRBJ2-3
CDR3 DNA: TGTGCCAGCTGGCGCCAGGGTGTCACAGATACGCAGTATTTT
CDR3 protein: CASWRQGVTDTQYF

clone size: .
D gene: TRBD2
V gene: TRBV4-2
J gene: TRBJ2-1
CDR3 DNA: TGTGCCAGCAGCCAAGTCTCTAGCGGGGGCCTCTACAATGAGCAGTTCTTC
CDR3 protein: CASSQVSSGGLYNEQFF

clone size: many
D gene: .
V gene: TRBV7-9
J gene: TRBJ1-2
CDR3 DNA: TGTGCCAGCAGTTTATCACCTAACTATGGCTACACCTTC
CDR3 protein: CASSLSPNYGYTF

clone size: few
D gene: TRBD2
V gene: TRBV7-2
J gene: TRBJ2-5
CDR3 DNA: TGTGCCAGCAGCTCCATAGCGGGGGGAGAGACCCAGTACTTC
CDR3 protein: CASSSIAGGETQYF

clone size: .
D gene: .
V gene: TRBV14
J gene: TRBJ1-1
CDR3 DNA: TGTGCCAGCAGCCAAGATAACTGGGGCGCTGGAGCAGCTTTCTTT
CDR3 protein: CASSQDNWGAGAAFF

clone size: few
D gene: .
V gene: TRBV11-1
J gene: TRBJ2-5
CDR3 DNA: TGTGCCAGCAGCTTTGGACTACAACAAGAGACCCAGTACTTC
CDR3 protein: CASSFGLQQETQYF

clone size: few
D gene: .
V gene: TRBV4-1
J gene: TRBJ2-3
CDR3 DNA: TGCGCCAGCAGCCAAGAGGAGCTCCGCCCGACAGATACGCAGTATTTT
CDR3 protein: CASSQEELRPTDTQYF

clone size: few
D gene: .
V gene: TRBV27
J gene: TRBJ1-5
CDR3 DNA: TGTGCCAGCAGTTTGGTCGGTAATAGCAATCAGCCCCAGCATTTT
CDR3 protein: CASSLVGNSNQPQHF

clone size: many
D gene: .
V gene: TRBV7-9
J gene: TRBJ2-7
CDR3 DNA: TGTGCCAGCAGCTTTCAGGGGGGTGAAAGGAACGAGCAGTACTTC
CDR3 protein: CASSFQGGERNEQYF

clone size: .
D gene: TRBD2
V gene: TRBV10-3
J gene: TRBJ2-5
CDR3 DNA: TGTGCCACGGGGACTAGCGGGAGCCAAGAGACCCAGTACTTC
CDR3 protein: CATGTSGSQETQYF

clone size: .
D gene: .
V gene: TRBV30
J gene: TRBJ1-6
CDR3 DNA: TGTGCCTGGAGTGTCGACAGTAGAACTGGTTCACCCCTCCACTTT
CDR3 protein: CAWSVDSRTGSPLHF

clone size: .
D gene: .
V gene: TRBV9
J gene: TRBJ1-6
CDR3 DNA: TGTGCCAGCAGCTTTCAGATGAGGGCTTCACCCCTCCACTTT
CDR3 protein: CASSFQMRASPLHF

clone size: .
D gene: .
V gene: TRBV19
J gene: TRBJ2-2
CDR3 DNA: TGTGCCAGTAGTATCGCAGGGGCGAACGGGGAGCTGTTTTTT
CDR3 protein: CASSIAGANGELFF